The T cell receptor (beta chain) described here comes from a study of cytomegalovirus exposure and HLA in healthy donors (dated by TCRdb to about 2017). Regarding the study in general: An earlier analysis of some 550 of the donors reported 250 to 350 Gb of sequence data and some 100 million unique TCR beta sequences from about 179 million T cells. An early release that covered more than 550 HLA-typed donors contained about 300 gigabases of sequencing data and around 85 million unique TCR sequences. Among the roughly 400 genotyped donors, under 90% belonged to the genetic ancestry cluster associated with self-reported Caucasian donors. The aim of the study was to test whether cataloging public T cell receptors could identify signatures of past pathogen exposure. Using immunosequencing, the study profiled T cell repertoires from about 620 subjects and related those repertoires to cytomegalovirus serostatus. Along with the approximately 650-subject first cohort, a separate validation cohort of around 110 different subjects was used. High-throughput TCR immunosequencing, statistical association of individual TCRs with disease status, and machine learning were combined to predict cytomegalovirus infection status. In a later analysis, previously published TCR beta repertoires from 670 or so donors were re-analyzed and high-resolution HLA genotyping was added so that TCR occurrence patterns could be studied. Rather than using new phenotypic data, the later analysis identified candidate immune exposures from TCR beta sequences and from how often those sequences occurred across donors. An earlier analysis of approximately 500 of the donors applied high-throughput TCR beta sequencing to assess whether each TCR beta V gene segment acted as functional or pseudogenic. Alongside the repertoire data, information on donor age, sex, ethnicity and CMV serostatus was compiled. In a later genetic analysis, genome-wide SNP genotypes for about 65% of the 666 donors were used, and that subset was treated as a discovery cohort. All discovery cohort repertoires had been generated using a single sequencing platform. HLA typing included class I and class II loci at four-digit resolution. Typing coverage differed by locus: A, B, C, DRB1 and DQB1 were typed in about 629-630 donors, DQA1 in about 550, DPA1 in roughly 590, and DPB1 in 450 to 480. Four to six DR-DQ haplotypes were handled as single units for association and clustering, since linkage in the cohort was strong. Across around 400 genotyped donors of the cohort, an average of about 240,000 unique TCR beta nucleotide sequences per donor were sequenced, and approximately 17% of those sequences were non-productive.

For CDR1 and CDR2, the germline V gene lists SGHTA and FQGNSA. From its cysteine to its phenylalanine, the CDR3 spans 15 amino acids. The only DNA kept is the CDR3, 45 bases in frame from the first base. V is pared back by 1 base and J by 1 base, with 11 bases lying between the germline termini. On the study overall, not on this receptor specifically: The authors suggested that the approach could potentially be extended to other disease states and immunological phenotypes. A total of 150 to 200 TCR beta chains were listed by the study as associated with cytomegalovirus. Cytomegalovirus status was reported to be diagnosed by the classifier with high specificity and sensitivity in both the original and validation cohorts. A later genetic analysis reported fewer N-insertions in productive TCRs among donors in an Asian-associated ancestry cluster than the approximately 670-donor mean. Three of the identified cytomegalovirus-associated TCR beta chains were confirmed in vitro to be specific for cytomegalovirus antigens. Because the 87-base-pair reads could not distinguish some IMGT-functional V segments, including TRBV6-2 and TRBV6-3, those segments were excluded. Compared with equally common non-associated chains, HLA-associated TCR beta chains in a later analysis were more clonally expanded and had lower generation probabilities. The sequencing pipeline was judged likely to have produced a cluster of highly shared sequence variants as a technical artifact. Presence/absence analyses assumed roughly uniform sequencing depth across donors, an assumption that may not hold. Immune exposure information for the cohort was limited to CMV serostatus. Linkage disequilibrium might explain the correlated functional status among segregating V segments, but an unknown experimental factor could not be excluded. According to a later analysis, parvovirus B19, influenza, CMV and Epstein-Barr virus appeared linked to several top co-occurrence clusters. A further reported finding was that TCR beta sequences accurately predicted the HLA-A and HLA-B alleles for most subjects in the first cohort. Most CMV-associated TCR beta chains appeared to be HLA-restricted in a later analysis, and the HLA associations seemed to be driven largely by CMV exposure. The earlier analysis of a few hundred of the donors excluded 15 to 20 rarely observed V segments, including chromosome 9 orphons, because counts were too low. HLA typing was unavailable for some donors at each locus, so association tests used only the typed subset. A later analysis associated 16,951 TCR beta sequences with specific HLA alleles at a false discovery rate of 0.05. When HLA alleles, especially DR and DQ, strongly co-occurred, attributing TCR associations to individual alleles was difficult. A later analysis found that TCR association rates varied across HLA loci, with DRB1 alleles showing the most associated TCRs and HLA-C alleles the fewest. Across donors, most TCR sequences were observed very rarely, whereas some public TCRs were present in many individuals. In an earlier analysis of approximately 600 of the donors, most TCR beta V segments were observed in productive rearrangements about 87% or about 30% of the time, broadly matching IMGT annotations. A later genetic analysis associated a missense DCLRE1C variant with V-gene and J-gene trimming of TCR beta chains, and an independent cohort replicated the association. This cohort had only TCR beta chains sequenced, and the lack of alpha or paired-chain data limited which features could be detected.

In total, fewer than 750 healthy bone marrow donors made up the cohort. At the time of sampling, all cohort members were nominally healthy, though unrecorded immune exposures were likely present. The donor was CMV seropositive and was included in the group of some 290 seropositive cohort members. A peripheral blood sample was collected from each donor, and TCR beta sequencing was performed on peripheral blood mononuclear cells. Genomic DNA was extracted from the blood cell samples with the Qiagen DNeasy Blood Extraction Kit. Details on this clone: Its antigen specificity is not known.

The library was generated by the immunoSEQ multiplex PCR assay. A mixture of 60 forward primers for TCR Vbeta segments and 13 reverse primers for TCR Jbeta segments was used in the multiplex PCR. A multiplex PCR assay on genomic DNA amplified the CDR3 region of rearranged TCR beta genes. Amplified TCR beta libraries were sequenced as 87-base-pair reads on the Illumina HiSeq System. Per the authors' processing: Across the 666 repertoires, a later analysis counted roughly 77 million unique TCR beta chains, roughly 11 million of which were shared by at least two donors. A nearest-neighbor algorithm error-corrected the raw reads and collapsed the reads into unique sequences, merging closely related sequences to remove PCR and sequencing errors. CDR3 sequences were aligned to IMGT reference sequences to assign V, D and J gene segments. For a sequence to be retained, a match of at least six nucleotides to both a V gene segment and a J gene segment was required. Rearrangements were called productive when the CDR3 lacked stop codons and stayed in frame with V and J; all others were non-productive. Following IMGT convention, CDR3 was defined as the stretch from the second conserved V-encoded cysteine to the conserved J-encoded phenylalanine. The earlier analysis of approximately 590 of the donors excluded any sequence lacking an unambiguous match to a single V gene segment. An earlier analysis of several hundred of the donors called V segments functional above 56.7% productive rearrangements and segregating when the between-donor standard deviation exceeded 5%. To diagnose cytomegalovirus status from the catalog of TCR beta chain sequences, a statistical classification framework was built. In a later analysis, V and J genes were assigned by comparing TCR nucleotide sequences against IMGT/GENE-DB human TR gene sequences. The TCRdist pipeline was used in a later analysis to assign CDR3 sequences and most-parsimonious VDJ recombination scenarios. A later analysis defined each TCR beta chain by its CDR3 amino acid sequence plus V-gene family, and excluded reads lacking a unique V-gene family. In a later analysis, several hundred highly shared, low-generation-probability nucleotide sequences were removed to address suspected cross-contamination and a sequencing artifact. For each public chain, a later analysis derived a clonal expansion index from normalized ranks of inferred template counts within each repertoire. Generation probabilities in a later analysis came from a VDJ recombination model fitted to out-of-frame rearrangements, and those results were checked against IGoR. In a later analysis, TCR-TCR, TCR-HLA and TCR-CMV co-occurrence was scored with hypergeometric tests, and a repertoire-size bias correction was applied to TCR pairs. To estimate false discovery rates, a later analysis permuted the HLA or CMV assignments 20 times. In a later analysis, co-occurring TCRs were grouped using DBSCAN, with TCRdist sequence similarity added in when clustering inside HLA-allele-positive subsets. Repertoires with fewer than 30,000 or more than 120,000 public chains, plus five repertoires with anomalous nucleotide sharing, were excluded from co-occurrence clustering. Sourced from immuneACCESS, this table was stored by TCRdb with only in-frame sequences that have V and J called. A share of the clones is absent; for the studies checked, an unresolved V gene accounts for under half, and the remainder has no known explanation. V, J and clone size were drawn from that table, and D and trimming were deduced from the DNA. The sample's table lists a count of 85,000 to 90,000 clones. In total, the top ten clones hold 15% to 17% of the sample.

This receptor was obtained from a man aged 50 or older in good health and CMV-seropositive. This chain joins TRBV7-2 to TRBJ2-7; TRBD1 is possibly the D segment (6 matching bases). Sequenced material: PBMCs. The sequenced DNA: TGTGCCAGCAGCTTAGGGGGGCGGAGATCCTACGAGCAGTACTTC. The encoded protein is CASSLGGRRSYEQYF.